The clone carrying this TCR beta chain was seen once. Its specificity is unknown. Sequencing was performed with immunoSEQ multiplex PCR; in TCRdb, only in-frame clones are kept and a portion is missing. The data contain some 35,000 clones, over 75% of them singletons. Every patient had relapsed following autologous stem cell transplantation, and cohorts differed in brentuximab vedotin exposure. Magnetic negative selection of thawed PBMCs was the method by which CD4+ T cells were purified. CDR1 and CDR2 (germline): SGHTS, YDEGEE. The CDR3 runs to 14 residues. V was clipped by 2 bases and J by 9 bases, with 14 bases between them. The data belong to a study of PD-1 blockade in classical Hodgkin lymphoma. Study-wide context: Patients got intravenous nivolumab 3 mg/kg every 2 weeks. Overall study findings and caveats: Whatever underlies the repertoire differences (possibly disease activity or prior therapy) remains undefined. Unlike CD8+ TCR diversity, which did not rise significantly by C4D1, CD4+ TCR diversity did.

The sequence came from a human donor with classical Hodgkin lymphoma. V is TRBV5-8 and J is TRBJ2-2, with D hard to call. The material was CD4+ T cells from blood, obtained at baseline. CDR3 sequence: CASSFLRSGRELFF. The CDR3 DNA reads as TGTGCCAGCAGCTTTCTGCGGTCTGGGAGGGAGCTGTTTTTT.